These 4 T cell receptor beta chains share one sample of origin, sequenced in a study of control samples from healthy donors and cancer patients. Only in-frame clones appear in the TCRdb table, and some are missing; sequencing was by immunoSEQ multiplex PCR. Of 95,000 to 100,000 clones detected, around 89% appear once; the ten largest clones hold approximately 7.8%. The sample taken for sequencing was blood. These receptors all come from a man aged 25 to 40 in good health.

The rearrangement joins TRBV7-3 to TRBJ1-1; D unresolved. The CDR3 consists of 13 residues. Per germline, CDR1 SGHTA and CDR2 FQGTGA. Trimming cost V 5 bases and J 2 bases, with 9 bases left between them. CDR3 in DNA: TGTGCCAGCAGCCGCCTAGTTAACACTGAAGCTTTCTTT. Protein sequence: CASSRLVNTEAFF.

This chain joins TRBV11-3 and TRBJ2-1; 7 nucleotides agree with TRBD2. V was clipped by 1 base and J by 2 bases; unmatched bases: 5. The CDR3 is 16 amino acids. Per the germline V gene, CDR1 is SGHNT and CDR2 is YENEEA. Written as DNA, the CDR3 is TGTGCCAGCAGCTTAGCCCTCAGCGGGGCCTACAATGAGCAGTTCTTC. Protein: CASSLALSGAYNEQFF.

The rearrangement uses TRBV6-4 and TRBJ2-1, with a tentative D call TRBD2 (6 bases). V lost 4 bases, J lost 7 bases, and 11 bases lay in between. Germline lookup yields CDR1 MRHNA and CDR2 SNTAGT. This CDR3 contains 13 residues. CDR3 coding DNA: TGTGCCAGCAGTGTCGATGGGGGGAATGAGCAGTTCTTC. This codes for CASSVDGGNEQFF.

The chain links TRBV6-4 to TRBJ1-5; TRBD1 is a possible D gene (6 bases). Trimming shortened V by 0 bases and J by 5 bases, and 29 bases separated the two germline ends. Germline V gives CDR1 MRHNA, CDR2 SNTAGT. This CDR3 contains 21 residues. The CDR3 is CASSDSNQKRDIFRVHQPQHF. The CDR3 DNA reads TGTGCCAGCAGTGACTCGAATCAGAAAAGGGACATTTTCAGAGTTCATCAGCCCCAGCATTTT.